One sample yielded the 20 T cell receptor beta chains listed below, sequenced in a study of early T cells in non-severe SARS-CoV-2 infection. TCRdb passed the 5' RACE reads through MiXCR, listing each CDR3 protein once. This table has about 83,000 distinct CDR3 sequences, more than 9% appearing once. Specimen: whole blood, collected at baseline. The receptors originated from an adult who was a healthcare worker with PCR-confirmed SARS-CoV-2 infection or an uninfected control (not recorded which).

This clonotype was observed at least ten times. The gene calls are TRBV2 and TRBJ2-1; 9 positions agree with TRBD1. V was pared by 10 bases and J by 9 bases, with 16 bases of the junction left unmatched. The germline V gene has CDR1 SNHLY and CDR2 FYNNEI. The CDR3 length is 15 residues. The CDR3 spells CAKTQGAKEEGEQFF. CDR3 DNA sequence: TGTGCCAAAACACAGGGGGCGAAGGAGGAGGGTGAGCAGTTCTTC.

A few counts support this clonotype. The V and J genes are TRBV24-1 and TRBJ2-1; 8 bases are a match to TRBD1. V lost 3 bases, J lost 4 bases, and 7 bases stayed unmatched. Germline-derived CDR1 and CDR2 are KGHDR and SFDVKD. This CDR3 spans 16 amino acids. The CDR3 here is CATSDHPGGSYNEQFF. DNA for the CDR3: TGTGCCACCAGTGATCATCCAGGGGGCTCTTACAATGAGCAGTTCTTC.

Details on this clonotype: This sequence may be a read error, since a much larger clone differs from it by one base. V is TRBV11-2 and J is TRBJ2-5; D perhaps matches TRBD2 (5 bases). The CDR3 sequence is 16 residues long. Germline CDR1 and CDR2: SGHAT and FQNNGV. The CDR3 here is CPSSLAIRQLQETQYF. Here the CDR3 DNA reads TGTCCCAGCAGCTTAGCGATCCGACAACTCCAAGAGACCCAGTACTTC.

This clonotype has at least ten counts. The chain employs TRBV3-1 and TRBJ1-1; TRBD1 is a possible D gene (5 bases). The CDR3 is 15 residues long. Trimming cost V 0 bases and J 6 bases, with 14 bases left between them. Germline V gene data show CDR1 as LGHDT and CDR2 as YNNKEL (reference sequence). The CDR3 region is CASSQDSRTFAEAFF. The CDR3 nucleotides read TGTGCCAGCAGCCAAGATAGTCGGACATTCGCTGAAGCTTTCTTT.

In DNA, the CDR3 is TGTGCCAGCAGTTATACTAGCGGGATCTCCTACGAGCAGTACTTC. It translates to CASSYTSGISYEQYF. The rearrangement uses TRBV6-2 or TRBV6-3 and TRBJ2-7; 10 bases align to TRBD2. The V and J ends lost 3 bases and 0 bases, in that order; junction bases with no gene match: 2. The CDR3 covers 15 residues. Germline V gives CDR1 MNHEY, CDR2 SVGEGT.

This clonotype was picked up a small number of times. The J gene is TRBJ1-2, the V gene TRBV7-2; no clear D gene. CDR1 is SGHTA and CDR2 is FQGNSA in the germline V gene. Trimming removed 1 base at V and 6 bases at J, with 18 bases between. The length of the CDR3 is 16 residues. The CDR3 bases are TGTGCCAGCAGCTTAGGATCGGGCGTCAGGCCCCATGGCTACACCTTC. This translates into CASSLGSGVRPHGYTF.

This clonotype was recorded a few times. V gene TRBV6-5 combines with J gene TRBJ2-3, with TRBD2 as a possible D gene (5 bases). The ends were cut back, 2 bases at V and 6 bases at J, with 18 bases in the middle. CDR1 and CDR2 from the germline V gene are MNHEY and SVGAGI. The CDR3 spans 16 residues. Written as DNA, the CDR3 is TGTGCCAGCAGTTACGGAACTAGTCGATCGCGGGATACGCAGTATTTT. Translating it yields CASSYGTSRSRDTQYF.

This clonotype was observed at least ten times. V usage is TRBV12-3 or TRBV12-4 and J usage is TRBJ1-2, with D tentatively TRBD1 (5 bases). There are 15 residues in the CDR3. V lost 6 bases, J lost 7 bases, and 21 bases lay in between. The CDR3 coding sequence is TGTGCCAGCAGCACCCGGCGAGGGGATCTCGGTGGCTACACCTTC. The encoded protein is CASSTRRGDLGGYTF.

This clonotype was counted many times. The chain carries TRBV19 and TRBJ1-5; possible D gene TRBD1, 6 bases. Germline assignment: CDR1 LNHDA and CDR2 SQIVND (reference sequence). V was shortened by 0 bases and J by 4 bases, with 10 bases between the two germline ends. This CDR3 comprises 15 residues. As DNA, the CDR3 is TGTGCCAGTAGTATAGACGGGACACTAAATCAGCCCCAGCATTTT. It translates to CASSIDGTLNQPQHF.

This chain links TRBV6-4 with TRBJ1-2; TRBD1 matches at 11 bases. This CDR3 comprises 15 residues. Germline V gene data show CDR1 as MRHNA and CDR2 as SNTAGT. J was trimmed by 4 bases and V by 3 bases; bases with no gene match: 4. CDR3 sequence (DNA): TGTGCCAGCAGTGAATCCGGGACAGGGGGCTATGGCTACACCTTC. Translation gives CASSESGTGGYGYTF.

The rearrangement links TRBV30 to TRBJ2-7; D may correspond to TRBD1 or TRBD2 (6 bases each). Trimming left V 3 bases short and J 5 bases short, with 14 bases between. CDR3 size: 13 residues. Per germline, CDR1 GTSNPN and CDR2 SVGIG (reference sequence). The CDR3 reads CAWSPGATDEQYF. The CDR3 DNA is TGTGCCTGGAGCCCGGGGGCAACTGACGAGCAGTACTTC.

Many counts were recorded for this clonotype. The V gene is TRBV27, the J gene TRBJ2-1; D gene ambiguous. The V end was cut by 5 bases, the J end by 8 bases, with 10 bases between. Germline V gene data show CDR1 as MNHEY and CDR2 as SMNVEV (reference sequence). CDR3 length equals 12 residues. DNA for the CDR3: TGTGCCAGCAGTCCCTCAGGCCATGAGCAGTTCTTC. Its protein product is CASSPSGHEQFF.

The V and J genes are TRBV12-3 or TRBV12-4 and TRBJ1-3; unclear D gene. The CDR3 extends over 11 amino acids. V lost 8 bases and J 7 bases, leaving 9 bases between the germline ends. The CDR3 DNA is TGTGCCAGCGGGATGGCCAACACCATATATTTT. Its translation: CASGMANTIYF.

This clonotype was counted only a few times. The rearrangement joins TRBV5-1 to TRBJ1-1; TRBD1 might be the D (5 bases). CDR1 and CDR2 (germline): SGHRS, YFSETQ. Trimming removed 0 bases from V and 0 bases from J, with 9 bases in between. The CDR3 covers 15 residues. Here the CDR3 DNA reads TGCGCCAGCAGCTTGGAGTGGGGCTTGAACACTGAAGCTTTCTTT. Its translation is CASSLEWGLNTEAFF.

V and J are TRBV9 and TRBJ2-5, with 9 bases aligning to TRBD1. This CDR3 has 15 amino acids. The V segment lost 6 bases and the J segment 5 bases; nucleotides outside the gene matches: 11. CDR1 is SGDLS and CDR2 is YYNGEE in the germline V gene. The CDR3 coding sequence is TGTGCCAGCAACCGGGAAACAGGGGGCAGGGAGACCCAGTACTTC. Encoded protein: CASNRETGGRETQYF.

As concerns this clonotype: A junction end diverges from the germline sequence, so it may reflect a read error. The chain links TRBV28 to TRBJ1-5; possible D gene TRBD1, 5 bases. The CDR3 is made up of 12 amino acids. Germline-derived CDR1 and CDR2 are MDHEN and SYDVKM. CDR3 in amino acids: CASRGLNQRQHF. In DNA form, the CDR3 reads TGTGCCAGCAGGGGACTAAATCAGCGCCAGCATTTT.

In its sample, this clonotype was seen a few times. This chain uses TRBV28 with TRBJ2-1, with TRBD2 matching over 8 bases. The V gene end was trimmed by 6 bases and the J gene end by 2 bases; junction bases not matched to a gene: 3. The CDR3 length is 14 residues. Germline V gene lookup returns CDR1 MDHEN and CDR2 SYDVKM. The CDR3 region is CASSATSAYNEQFF. The CDR3 DNA sequence: TGTGCCAGCAGCGCGACTAGCGCCTACAATGAGCAGTTCTTC.

This clonotype was counted only a few times. This chain links TRBV2 with TRBJ2-1; D could derive from TRBD1 or TRBD2 (6 bases each). CDR1 is SNHLY, CDR2 FYNNEI, per germline. The CDR3 length is 14 residues. The ends were cut back, 6 bases at V and 8 bases at J, with 17 bases in the middle. CDR3 sequence: CASRRGDWKDEQFF. The DNA of the CDR3 is TGTGCCAGCAGGAGGGGGGACTGGAAAGATGAGCAGTTCTTC.

This clonotype came up a few times. The rearrangement uses TRBV20-1 and TRBJ2-7; TRBD1 matches at 7 bases. CDR1 is DFQATT, CDR2 SNEGSKA, per germline (reference sequence). The CDR3 is 14 residues long. Trimming at V came to 6 bases and at J to 2 bases, leaving 10 bases not matched to a gene. In DNA form, the CDR3 reads TGCAGTGCCCCGAGGGGACAGCCTCCCTACGAGCAGTACTTC. It codes for CSAPRGQPPYEQYF.

This clonotype has a handful of counts. The chain links TRBV5-1 to TRBJ2-1, with D unresolved. The CDR3 sequence is 13 residues long. The germline gives CDR1 SGHRS, CDR2 YFSETQ. Trimming stripped 6 bases from V and 6 bases from J, with 13 bases between. The CDR3 loop is CASTQQSGNEQFF. CDR3 in DNA: TGCGCCAGCACCCAACAGTCGGGCAATGAGCAGTTCTTC.